This entry lists 14 T cell receptor beta chains sequenced from one sample in a study of blood T cell repertoires in COVID-19. Some clones are missing from TCRdb's copy, which holds only in-frame ones; the method was immunoSEQ multiplex PCR. The sample contains under 350,000 clones, 80% to 90% of which appear only once. Sequencing was performed on peripheral blood. The receptors here all came from a man between 35 and 55 years old with acute or convalescent COVID-19.

The rearrangement links TRBV12-3 or TRBV12-4 to TRBJ2-1; D is uncertain. With 6 bases removed from V and 4 bases from J, the gap between germline ends came to 10 bases. The CDR3 loop spans 13 amino acids. The CDR3 coding sequence is TGTGCCAGCAGATCTGACGGGTACAATGAGCAGTTCTTC. This gives the protein CASRSDGYNEQFF.

The V and J genes are TRBV27 and TRBJ2-1, with D maybe TRBD1 (5 bases). The CDR3 covers 13 residues. The germline V gene encodes CDR1 MNHEY and CDR2 SMNVEV (reference sequence). With 6 bases removed from V and 8 bases from J, the gap between germline ends came to 14 bases. Here the CDR3 reads CASRKRQGYEQFF. The CDR3 DNA reads as TGTGCCAGCAGAAAGCGTCAGGGTTATGAGCAGTTCTTC.

This clone was picked up one time. The chain carries TRBV6-5 and TRBJ1-2; weak D call: TRBD1 (5 bases). Germline CDR1 and CDR2: MNHEY and SVGAGI. The CDR3 is 13 amino acids. V was pared by 7 bases and J by 2 bases, with 11 bases between. CDR3 DNA: TGTGCCAGCATCGGTAGGGGAAACTATGGCTACACCTTC. It is translated as CASIGRGNYGYTF.

There are a few counts of this clone. V usage is TRBV3-1 (or the pseudogene TRBV3-2) and J usage is TRBJ1-4, with a tentative D call TRBD1 (6 bases). Germline values: CDR1 LGHDT, CDR2 YNNKEL (reference sequence). The CDR3 loop spans 16 amino acids. The V end lost 4 bases, the J end lost 3 bases, and 15 bases lay between the germline ends. Here the CDR3 DNA reads TGTGCCAGCAGCCCTACACGAGGGGGTTCTAATGAAAAACTGTTTTTT. It yields the protein CASSPTRGGSNEKLFF.

The J gene is TRBJ1-4, the V gene TRBV5-1; possible D gene TRBD1, 5 bases. This CDR3 region has 13 residues. V dropped 2 bases and J dropped 8 bases, with 10 bases sitting between them. Per the germline V gene, CDR1 is SGHRS and CDR2 is YFSETQ. CDR3 nucleotide sequence: TGCGCCAGCAGCTTCGGGACTGAGGAAAAACTGTTTTTT. Encoded protein: CASSFGTEEKLFF.

V gene TRBV2 combines with J gene TRBJ2-1, with 11 positions matching TRBD2. V lost 5 bases and J lost 7; bases outside the gene matches: 4. The CDR3 runs 14 residues. Germline CDR1 and CDR2: SNHLY and FYNNEI. CDR3 protein: CASSRLAGGNEQFF. The CDR3 DNA follows: TGTGCCAGCAGTAGGTTAGCGGGGGGGAATGAGCAGTTCTTC.

This sequence joins TRBV3-1 (or the pseudogene TRBV3-2) and TRBJ2-3; TRBD1 matches 9 bases. V lost 5 bases, J lost 4 bases, and 7 bases stayed unmatched. The germline V gene encodes CDR1 LGHDT and CDR2 YNNKEL (reference sequence). The CDR3 is 15 amino acids. CDR3 bases: TGTGCCAGCAGCGCCGGGACAGGGAAGGCAGATACGCAGTATTTT. Its translation is CASSAGTGKADTQYF.

The J gene is TRBJ2-3, the V gene TRBV11-1; D ambiguous. The germline V gene encodes CDR1 SGHAT and CDR2 FQDESV (reference sequence). This CDR3 spans 13 amino acids. The V gene lost 4 bases and the J gene lost 8 bases, with 13 bases spanning the gap. Here the CDR3 DNA reads TGTGCCAGCAGCTATCGTAGTGTATCTACGCAGTATTTT. This codes for CASSYRSVSTQYF. Supplemented by reference TRBV11-1 and TRBJ2-3, the full variable domain reads EAEVAQSPRYKITEKSQAVAFWCDPISGHATLYWYRQILGQGPELLVQFQDESVVDDSQLPKDRFSAERLKGVDSTLKIQPAELGDSAMYLCASSYRSVSTQYFGPGTRLTVL.

With regard to this clone: This specimen includes other DNA sequences encoding the same CDR3. The chain combines TRBV5-1 with TRBJ1-2; no reliable D call. In germline, CDR1 is SGHRS, CDR2 YFSETQ. Trimming took 0 bases from V and 4 from J, leaving 10 bases between them. The CDR3 loop spans 14 amino acids. CDR3 amino acids: CASSLVREGYGYTF. DNA of the CDR3: TGCGCCAGCAGCTTGGTACGGGAAGGCTATGGCTACACCTTC. Combining the CDR3 with reference TRBV5-1 and TRBJ1-2 gives the whole variable domain KAGVTQTPRYLIKTRGQQVTLSCSPISGHRSVSWYQQTPGQGLQFLFEYFSETQRNKGNFPGRFSGRQFSNSRSEMNVSTLELGDSALYLCASSLVREGYGYTFGSGTRLTVV.

The chain carries TRBV6-5 and TRBJ2-1; tentative D call: TRBD1 (6 bases). Germline-derived CDR1 and CDR2 are MNHEY and SVGAGI. The ends were cut back, 4 bases at V and 15 bases at J, with 16 bases in the middle. This CDR3 has 12 amino acids. DNA for the CDR3: TGTGCCAGCAGTTGGGGGCAGGGCCGTCCGTTCTTC. Its protein is CASSWGQGRPFF.

This chain connects TRBV7-3 to TRBJ2-3; TRBD2 matches 8 bases. V lost 2 bases to trimming and J lost 5 bases; unmatched junction nucleotides: 9. This CDR3 contains 16 residues. Germline V lookup: CDR1 SGHTA, CDR2 FQGTGA. This CDR3 reads CASSLSGGPPGDTQYF. The CDR3, as DNA: TGTGCCAGCAGCTTATCGGGGGGGCCTCCAGGAGATACGCAGTATTTT.

In its sample, this clone was seen once. The chain couples TRBV7-6 to TRBJ2-7, with 10 bases that match TRBD1. Germline CDR1 SGHVS, CDR2 FNYEAQ. The CDR3 is made up of 13 amino acids. The trim removed 5 bases at V and 7 bases at J, leaving 5 bases unmatched. The CDR3 DNA sequence: TGTGCCAGCAGCCCCGACAGGGGGCGTGAGCAGTACTTC. Its protein is CASSPDRGREQYF.

In its sample, this clone was seen a few times. The chain uses TRBV2 and TRBJ2-7, with 7 bases lining up with TRBD1. There are 14 residues in the CDR3. V shed 6 bases, J shed 2 bases, and the junction held 7 bases outside the gene matches. From germline, CDR1 is SNHLY and CDR2 FYNNEI. In DNA, the CDR3 is TGTGCCAGCAGCCTCGGACAGGAGCCCTACGAGCAGTACTTC. Translated, it gives CASSLGQEPYEQYF. Combining the CDR3 with reference TRBV2 and TRBJ2-7 gives the whole variable domain EPEVTQTPSHQVTQMGQEVILRCVPISNHLYFYWYRQILGQKVEFLVSFYNNEISEKSEIFDDQFSVERPDGSNFTLKIRSTKLEDSAMYFCASSLGQEPYEQYFGPGTRLTVT.

This chain uses TRBV20-1 with TRBJ2-1; no clear D. CDR3 length: 10 amino acids. Germline V gene lookup returns CDR1 DFQATT and CDR2 SNEGSKA (reference sequence). The ends were cut back, 6 bases at V and 10 bases at J, with 10 bases in the middle. The CDR3 reads CSAAGVEQFF. The CDR3 DNA follows: TGCAGTGCGGCTGGAGTCGAGCAGTTCTTC.